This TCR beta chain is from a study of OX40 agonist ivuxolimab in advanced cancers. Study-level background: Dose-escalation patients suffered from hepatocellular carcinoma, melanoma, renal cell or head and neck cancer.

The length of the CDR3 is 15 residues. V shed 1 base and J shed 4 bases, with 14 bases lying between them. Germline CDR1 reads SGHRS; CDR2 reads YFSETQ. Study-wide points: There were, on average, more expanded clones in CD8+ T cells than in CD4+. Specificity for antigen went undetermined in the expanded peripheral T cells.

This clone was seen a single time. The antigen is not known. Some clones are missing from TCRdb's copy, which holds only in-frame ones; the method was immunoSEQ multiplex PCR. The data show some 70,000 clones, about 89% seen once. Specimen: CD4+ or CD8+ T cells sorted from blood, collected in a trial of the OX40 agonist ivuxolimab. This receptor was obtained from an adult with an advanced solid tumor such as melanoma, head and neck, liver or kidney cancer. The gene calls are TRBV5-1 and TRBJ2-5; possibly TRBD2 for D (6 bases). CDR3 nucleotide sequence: TGCGCCAGCAGCTTGTTTAGTAGTAGCGGAGAGACCCAGTACTTC. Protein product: CASSLFSSSGETQYF.